Listed below are T cell receptor beta chains from one sample, sequenced in a study of PD-L1 blockade in urothelial cancer. Produced via immunoSEQ multiplex PCR; TCRdb's table is partial and in-frame only. Here the sample spans about 120,000 clones, roughly 90% being singletons. Sequenced material: PBMCs, taken around atezolizumab (anti-PD-L1) treatment. Receptors were obtained from a man between 60 and 70 years old with urothelial cancer. Each CDR3 is given with its conserved first and last residue. A D gene is named only where the DNA matches it firmly. The size entry is marked missing in some rows and otherwise reads once, few, many or a size class.

v_call	j_call	clone_size	d_call	cdr3_aa	cdr3_nt
TRBV11-3	TRBJ2-5	-	TRBD1	CASSWRRTGRPETQYF	TGTGCCAGCAGCTGGCGGCGGACAGGGAGGCCAGAGACCCAGTACTTC
TRBV4-1	TRBJ2-4	-	TRBD2	CASSQEGREGAKNIQYF	TGCGCCAGCAGCCAAGAGGGTCGGGAGGGAGCCAAAAACATTCAGTACTTC
TRBV11-3	TRBJ2-2	-	TRBD1	CASSPGQGATGELFF	TGTGCCAGCAGCCCCGGGCAGGGGGCCACCGGGGAGCTGTTTTTT
TRBV30	TRBJ1-5	few	-	CAFSQGAISNQPQHF	TGTGCCTTCTCCCAAGGGGCTATTAGCAATCAGCCCCAGCATTTT
TRBV6-5	TRBJ1-3	-	-	CASSYATRGSGNTIYF	TGTGCCAGCAGTTACGCGACGCGGGGTTCTGGAAACACCATATATTTT
TRBV21-1	TRBJ1-2	-	-	CASSKGQGEKDGYTF	TGTGCCAGCAGCAAAGGACAGGGCGAGAAAGATGGCTACACCTTC
TRBV28	TRBJ1-5	-	TRBD1	CASSGTGTLYSNQPQHF	TGTGCCAGCAGCGGGACAGGAACCCTCTATAGCAATCAGCCCCAGCATTTT
TRBV19	TRBJ2-2	-	TRBD2	CASSIGLAGANTGELFF	TGTGCCAGTAGTATAGGCCTAGCGGGGGCCAACACCGGGGAGCTGTTTTTT
TRBV5-1	TRBJ2-2	-	TRBD1	CASSTAGTGHPGELFF	TGCGCCAGCAGCACGGCCGGGACAGGGCACCCCGGGGAGCTGTTTTTT
TRBV28	TRBJ1-1	-	-	CASSLQTVNTEAFF	TGTGCCAGCAGTCTCCAGACAGTGAACACTGAAGCTTTCTTT
TRBV9	TRBJ2-2	-	-	CASSRAGTQVGTGELFF	TGTGCCAGCAGCAGAGCCGGGACTCAGGTCGGCACCGGGGAGCTGTTTTTT
TRBV30	TRBJ2-2	-	-	CAWSLGGELFF	TGTGCCTGGAGTCTCGGCGGGGAGCTGTTTTTT
TRBV27	TRBJ2-5	-	TRBD2	CASSLGTSGMPRGTQYF	TGTGCCAGCAGCTTAGGGACTAGCGGGATGCCAAGGGGGACCCAGTACTTC
TRBV7-8	TRBJ2-7	-	TRBD2	CASSQSGTSDPEQYF	TGTGCCAGCAGCCAATCCGGGACTAGCGACCCGGAGCAGTACTTC
TRBV7-9	TRBJ1-6	-	TRBD1	CASGDRGGNSPLHF	TGTGCCAGCGGAGACAGGGGTGGTAATTCACCCCTCCACTTT
TRBV6-5	TRBJ1-1	-	-	CASSYSAGTEAFF	TGTGCCAGCAGTTACTCGGCGGGCACTGAAGCTTTCTTT